Given below is one TCR beta chain in context. This clone has just one count. There is no known antigen for this receptor. Qualities for individual bases were not recorded, and no much larger clone is one base off. The data derive from a study of blood T cell repertoires in COVID-19 (dated by TCRdb to the early 2020s). With respect to the entire study: The collaborator samples originated in the United States, Italy and Spain and spanned the acute and convalescent phases of COVID-19. The prospective study material was composed of cDNA or gDNA derived from T cells, B-cell-depleted T cells, or PBMCs. The dataset comprised deeply sampled blood TCRbeta repertoires from subjects exposed to, actively infected with, or recovered from COVID-19. The repertoires were made available in a free public database intended to serve as a resource for research on the immune response to SARS-CoV-2. Samples came from the ongoing ImmuneRACE study (first 160 participants) plus 1,254 subjects from 6 global collaborators. The sample metadata nearly always contained a de-identified subject ID, COVID-19 status, age in years and sex. HLA class I and class II types, where available, came from metadata supplied by the sample provider rather than from assay-based typing.

As encoded in the germline V gene, CDR1 is SGHTA while CDR2 is FQGTGA. Cut back by 1 base and 4 bases, the V and J ends lie 4 bases apart. From its cysteine to its phenylalanine, the CDR3 spans 12 amino acids. Kept here is only the CDR3 DNA, which spans 36 bases and is read in frame from base 1. What the research found in general, with its limitations: The amount of clinical and demographic metadata varied by source and participant and was provided uncurated.

Whole blood was collected in K2EDTA tubes by collaborating institutions according to the institutions' own protocols. For TCRbeta analysis, collaborators shipped samples as frozen whole blood, isolated PBMCs, or DNA extracted from either of those sample types. The immunoSEQ Assay, a bias-controlled multiplex PCR, was used to amplify TCRbeta CDR3 regions from genomic DNA. Under the source paper's analysis protocol: The number of nucleated cells in each sample was estimated by amplification of reference gene primers within the assay. To quantify the absolute abundance of each unique TCRbeta CDR3 rearrangement, sequence reads were collapsed and filtered. Productive Simpson clonality was computed per sample as the square root of Simpson's diversity index over productive rearrangements. As stored in TCRdb, this immuneACCESS dataset retains in-frame rearrangements with V and J assigned. A fraction of the clones does not appear; measured against another copy, unresolved V genes explain less than half of the discrepancy, and the remainder lacks a known reason. V and J calls and clone size follow that table, whereas D and trimming were derived from the DNA. This sample is represented by 98,000 or so clones; around 83% of them were singletons. The top ten clones comprise just over 4% of the sample.

Recombination connected TRBV7-3 to TRBJ1-2; the D gene cannot be named for sure. Specimen: peripheral blood. The TCR was taken from a woman between 70 and 85 years old with acute or convalescent COVID-19. The DNA sequence is as follows: TGTGCCAGCAGCTTAAACGGCTATGGCTACACCTTC. Its translation is CASSLNGYGYTF.